Each of the 22 T cell receptor beta chains below was sequenced from the same sample in a study of blood T cell repertoires in COVID-19. Here immunoSEQ multiplex PCR was the method, and the copy in TCRdb shows in-frame clones only, minus some. The data contain around 71,000 clones, about four fifths of them singletons. Sequencing was carried out using peripheral blood. These receptor sequences come from a man between 65 and 85 years old with acute or convalescent COVID-19.

The chain joins TRBV5-1 to TRBJ1-1, with a possible D match to TRBD1 (6 bases). With 4 bases removed from V and 2 bases from J, the gap between germline ends came to 12 bases. The CDR3 is made up of 14 amino acids. Germline lookup yields CDR1 SGHRS and CDR2 YFSETQ. The CDR3 DNA reads as TGCGCCAGCAGCCCTAGGGGGGGAAACACTGAAGCTTTCTTT. Translation gives CASSPRGGNTEAFF.

The chain recombines TRBV5-1 with TRBJ2-5, with TRBD2 matching over 10 bases. V trimming: 4 bases; J trimming: 5 bases; junction bases outside the gene matches: 14. The germline CDR1 and CDR2 sequences are SGHRS and YFSETQ. The CDR3 is 17 residues long. CDR3 region: CASSPFPSGSGRETQYF. For the CDR3, the DNA is TGCGCCAGCAGCCCATTCCCTAGCGGGAGTGGTCGGGAGACCCAGTACTTC.

The chain has TRBV2 and TRBJ2-2, with TRBD1 matching 9 bases. The CDR3 loop spans 14 amino acids. CDR1 is SNHLY, CDR2 FYNNEI, per germline. V shed 6 bases, J shed 7 bases, and the junction held 6 bases outside the gene matches. CDR3 in amino acids: CASRTQGANGELFF. The DNA for the CDR3 is TGTGCCAGCAGGACACAGGGGGCGAACGGGGAGCTGTTTTTT.

This sequence joins TRBV29-1 and TRBJ2-5, with 7 bases identical to TRBD1. V gave up 5 bases and J gave up 0 bases; unmatched junction bases: 6. The germline V gene encodes CDR1 SQVTM and CDR2 ANQGSEA. The CDR3 has 14 residues. The DNA for the CDR3 is TGCAGCGTTCCAGGACAGGAGTACCAAGAGACCCAGTACTTC. Its protein product is CSVPGQEYQETQYF.

The chain combines TRBV5-1 with TRBJ2-1, with a possible D match to TRBD2 (7 bases). Germline-derived CDR1 and CDR2 are SGHRS and YFSETQ. V was clipped by 0 bases and J by 5 bases, with 9 bases between them. The CDR3 consists of 14 residues. Written as DNA, the CDR3 is TGCGCCAGCAGCTTGGCGGGGGGCAACAATGAGCAGTTCTTC. It specifies CASSLAGGNNEQFF.

This clone was picked up a small number of times. The chain couples TRBV28 to TRBJ2-7, with 8 nucleotides matching TRBD1. Germline CDR1 reads MDHEN; CDR2 reads SYDVKM. This CDR3 comprises 13 residues. V shed 3 bases, J shed 11 bases, and the junction held 9 bases outside the gene matches. CDR3 bases: TGTGCCAGCAGTTTTGGGGTACAGGGGGAAAAGTACTTC. Amino acid sequence: CASSFGVQGEKYF.

This chain uses TRBV5-1 with TRBJ1-1; D possibly corresponds to TRBD1 (6 bases). The germline V and J ends were trimmed by 0 bases and 1 base, with 10 bases remaining between them. CDR3 length: 15 amino acids. In germline, CDR1 is SGHRS, CDR2 YFSETQ. CDR3 coding DNA: TGCGCCAGCAGCTTGGGAGGGACACCGAACACTGAAGCTTTCTTT. Amino acid sequence: CASSLGGTPNTEAFF.

This clone was seen only once. V and J are TRBV2 and TRBJ1-4; D may be TRBD1 (6 bases). CDR3 length equals 14 residues. The ends were cut back, 6 bases at V and 6 bases at J, with 14 bases in the middle. Germline-derived CDR1 and CDR2 are SNHLY and FYNNEI. The CDR3 DNA sequence: TGTGCCAGCAGGAATAGGGGGTCGGATGAAAAACTGTTTTTT. It translates to CASRNRGSDEKLFF. The full variable domain, completed using reference TRBV2 and TRBJ1-4, is EPEVTQTPSHQVTQMGQEVILRCVPISNHLYFYWYRQILGQKVEFLVSFYNNEISEKSEIFDDQFSVERPDGSNFTLKIRSTKLEDSAMYFCASRNRGSDEKLFFGSGTQLSVL.

The gene calls are TRBV5-4 and TRBJ2-3; 12 positions match TRBD2. The length of the CDR3 is 16 residues. V gave up 4 bases and J gave up 4 bases; unmatched junction bases: 7. Per germline, CDR1 SGHNT and CDR2 YYREEE (reference sequence). The CDR3, as DNA: TGTGCCAGCAGCGTACGGACTAGCGGGAAGGCAGATACGCAGTATTTT. As protein: CASSVRTSGKADTQYF.

The CDR3 region has the DNA TGCGCCAGCCGCGAAACGACTATGGGTGGAACCGGGGAGCTGTTTTTT. It translates to CASRETTMGGTGELFF. The chain recombines TRBV4-1 with TRBJ2-2, with D tentatively TRBD2 (5 bases). The V end was cut by 8 bases, the J end by 5 bases, with 21 bases between. The CDR3 spans 16 residues. Germline V gene data show CDR1 as MGHRA and CDR2 as YSYEKL.

This rearrangement joins TRBV7-9 to TRBJ2-6, with D possibly being TRBD2 (5 bases). Germline values: CDR1 SEHNR, CDR2 FQNEAQ (reference sequence). V was trimmed by 8 bases and J by 4 bases, leaving 9 bases between them. The CDR3 totals 13 residues. The CDR3 DNA reads as TGTGCCAGCCTGCGGGCCGGGGCCAACGTCCTGACTTTC. Translation gives CASLRAGANVLTF.

The genes are TRBV5-1 and TRBJ1-2; D is perhaps TRBD1 (5 bases). The CDR3 loop spans 14 amino acids. V lost 0 bases and J lost 3, with 9 bases in between. The germline CDR1 and CDR2 sequences are SGHRS and YFSETQ. CDR3 sequence: CASSLEGEYYGYTF. The CDR3 nucleotides are TGCGCCAGCAGCTTGGAAGGGGAATACTATGGCTACACCTTC.

This chain uses TRBV27 with TRBJ1-5, with D tentatively TRBD1 (6 bases). V was trimmed by 6 bases and J by 4 bases, leaving 7 bases between them. The CDR3 contains 12 residues. Per germline, CDR1 MNHEY and CDR2 SMNVEV (reference sequence). CDR3 DNA sequence: TGTGCCAGCAGGAGGGGGAATCAGCCCCAGCATTTT. Amino acids: CASRRGNQPQHF.

This rearrangement joins TRBV10-1 to TRBJ2-1; the D gene is possibly TRBD2 (5 bases). The CDR3 is made up of 15 amino acids. Germline assignment: CDR1 WNHNN and CDR2 SYGVQD (reference sequence). V gave up 6 bases and J gave up 4 bases, with 16 bases separating them. The CDR3 DNA is TGCGCCAGCAGCGGCTTCAGCGGCGGGTACAATGAGCAGTTCTTC. Translation: CASSGFSGGYNEQFF.

The gene calls are TRBV5-4 and TRBJ2-1; no definite D call. This CDR3 region has 14 residues. CDR1 and CDR2 (germline): SGHNT, YYREEE (reference sequence). V lost 4 bases, J lost 3 bases, and 11 bases lay in between. CDR3 region: CASSADSLYNEQFF. In DNA form, the CDR3 reads TGTGCCAGCAGCGCCGACTCTCTCTACAATGAGCAGTTCTTC.

This clone has more than one count but fewer than ten. The V call is TRBV6-5, the J call TRBJ1-1; 7 nucleotides align to TRBD1. Germline V lookup: CDR1 MNHEY, CDR2 SVGAGI. With V trimmed by 6 bases and J by 5 bases, 12 bases remained unmatched. There are 15 residues in the CDR3. This chain's CDR3 is CASRETGLSNTEAFF. The CDR3 bases are TGTGCCAGCAGGGAGACAGGGTTGAGTAATACTGAAGCTTTCTTT.

The V call is TRBV7-2, the J call TRBJ2-4; no definite D call. The CDR3 has 13 amino acids. V was shortened by 6 bases and J by 8 bases, with 14 bases between the two germline ends. The V gene's germline CDR1 is SGHTA and CDR2 FQGNSA. The CDR3 spells CASSFPTPDIQYF. The CDR3 coding sequence is TGTGCCAGCAGTTTCCCCACCCCGGACATTCAGTACTTC.

This clone was recorded only once. V usage is TRBV27 and J usage is TRBJ1-1, with D possibly matching TRBD1 (6 bases). The CDR3 is made up of 13 amino acids. Germline V gives CDR1 MNHEY, CDR2 SMNVEV (reference sequence). Between the trimmed V and J ends, which lost 3 bases and 5 bases, there was a span of 10 bases. CDR3 residues: CASSFSGETEAFF. In DNA, the CDR3 is TGTGCCAGCAGTTTTTCAGGGGAAACTGAAGCTTTCTTT.

This clone was observed a few times. CDR3 residues: CASSPTYRWGTDTQYF. CDR3 in DNA: TGTGCCAGCAGCCCGACATATCGGTGGGGCACAGATACGCAGTATTTT. The genes are TRBV5-6 and TRBJ2-3; D is uncertain. The germline V and J ends were trimmed by 4 bases and 1 base, with 16 bases remaining between them. The CDR3 is made up of 16 amino acids. Germline V gives CDR1 SGHDT, CDR2 YYEEEE.

This clone was recorded once. This chain links TRBV5-4 with TRBJ1-3, with TRBD1 matching over 7 bases. V gave up 3 bases and J gave up 7 bases; unmatched junction bases: 10. Germline V gene lookup returns CDR1 SGHNT and CDR2 YYREEE (reference sequence). The CDR3 extends over 15 amino acids. CDR3 sequence reads: CASSSSRGIRNTIYF. In nucleotides, the CDR3 is TGTGCCAGCAGCTCCTCCAGGGGGATTCGGAACACCATATATTTT. Full variable domain (remainder filled in from reference TRBV5-4 and TRBJ1-3): ETGVTQSPTHLIKTRGQQVTLRCSSQSGHNTVSWYQQALGQGPQFIFQYYREEENGRGNFPPRFSGLQFPNYSSELNVNALELDDSALYLCASSSSRGIRNTIYFGEGSWLTVV.

The chain couples TRBV30 to TRBJ1-5, with TRBD1 matching 9 bases. With 3 bases clipped from V and 5 bases from J, the junction kept 5 bases outside the gene matches. Germline V gene lookup returns CDR1 GTSNPN and CDR2 SVGIG (reference sequence). The length of the CDR3 is 14 residues. The CDR3 is CAWSLDRGDQPQHF. CDR3 DNA: TGTGCCTGGAGCTTGGACAGGGGCGATCAGCCCCAGCATTTT.

The chain uses TRBV5-1 and TRBJ2-7; maybe TRBD1 (6 bases). This CDR3 spans 14 amino acids. The V and J ends lost 2 bases and 0 bases respectively, with 9 bases between them. CDR1 and CDR2 from the germline V gene are SGHRS and YFSETQ. CDR3 sequence: CASSFMDSSYEQYF. The CDR3 DNA reads TGCGCCAGCAGCTTTATGGACAGCTCCTACGAGCAGTACTTC.